The source of this T cell receptor beta chain is a study of vaccination and CD4 T cells after COVID-19. The wider study: Following dose two, a median about 72 days (range 14 to 241) passed before post-vaccine samples were taken.

Treatment given: roughly 11-day PBMC culture with coronavirus spike peptide pools or control peptides (ViraFEST assay). Germline V gene sequence: CDR1 SGHTA, CDR2 FQGNSA. CDR3 length equals 12 residues. The assay that was used to sequence DNA from cultured CD4+ T cells was the Oncomine TCR Beta short-read assay. TCRdb recomputed calls from the PCR reads with MiXCR, one row per CDR3 protein. The sample contains approximately 19,000 distinct CDR3 sequences, around two thirds of which appear only once. In regard to this clonotype: Antigen: not known. The junction and the germline gene differ at one end; a read error may be behind it.

What was sequenced was CD4+ T cells from blood, cultured in vitro. The sequence was collected from a human donor who had recovered from COVID-19. The chain joins TRBV7-2 to TRBJ2-3; 8 nucleotides match TRBD2. The CDR3 DNA reads TGTGCCAGCAGCTCATTAGCGGGGCCGGGCACCTTT. Protein product: CASSSLAGPGTF.